This record concerns one T cell receptor beta chain sequence. Its antigen is unknown. The data derive from a study of monozygotic twins with inflammatory bowel disease. Study-level results: The analysis failed to separate different T cell subtypes. TCRbeta diversity (inverse Simpson) was lower in IBD patients than in healthy co-twins. No single strong signal or clonotype associated with IBD was supported.

The CDR3 has 11 residues. Germline V lookup: CDR1 MNHEY, CDR2 SMNVEV (reference sequence). Every sample had its cDNA made across eight separate reactions. TCRdb reprocessed the 5' RACE reads, with one entry per CDR3 protein and no DNA. The table lists some 170,000 distinct CDR3 sequences. The chain recombines TRBV27 with TRBJ1-1. This sequence was found in a human donor with ulcerative colitis or Crohn's disease, or a healthy co-twin of an affected twin (not recorded which). Sequenced material: blood. CDR3 protein: CASSFGDEAFF.